One and the same sample provided the 12 T cell receptor beta chains below, sequenced in a study of shared clonotypes between healthy human individuals. Terminally differentiated effector memory CD45RA+ cells were excluded from the naive CD8 cells, which were CD45RO-negative and positively selected for CCR7. TCRdb's copy holds only in-frame clones and misses some; the assay was immunoSEQ multiplex PCR. The sample holds around 2,000,000 clones, about 95% seen once. Sequencing input: naive CD8+ T cells sorted from blood. These receptors were taken from a man between 18 and 29 years old in good health.

Concerning this clone: One end of the junction is discordant with germline, which a read error may explain. CDR3 sequence reads: CASSRGQGTEAFF. The DNA for the CDR3 is TGTGCCAGCAGCCGAGGGCAGGGCACTGAGGCTTTCTTT. This rearrangement joins TRBV5-8 to TRBJ1-1; TRBD1 might be the D (5 bases). The CDR3 contains 13 residues. Germline CDR1 is SGHTS and CDR2 is YDEGEE.

V and J are TRBV5-1 and TRBJ2-3; unclear D gene. Deletions cut 1 base from V and 5 bases from J, with 8 bases between. CDR1 and CDR2 (germline): SGHRS, YFSETQ. The CDR3 extends over 13 amino acids. The CDR3 sequence: CASSLWGRDTQYF. The CDR3 DNA sequence: TGCGCCAGCAGCTTGTGGGGAAGAGATACGCAGTATTTT.

This clone was picked up one time. Other DNA variants within this sample encode the same CDR3. This chain links TRBV28 with TRBJ2-3; possibly TRBD1 for D (6 bases). Looked up from germline, CDR1 is MDHEN and CDR2 is SYDVKM. This CDR3 has 14 amino acids. V lost 2 bases to trimming and J lost 0 bases, with 6 bases between them. As DNA, the CDR3 is TGTGCCAGCAGTTTAAGGGGGAGCACAGATACGCAGTATTTT. Translated: CASSLRGSTDTQYF.

This clone showed up just once. The genes are TRBV9 and TRBJ2-7; the D gene is possibly TRBD1 (5 bases). The V and J ends lost 2 bases and 5 bases respectively, with 14 bases between them. The length of the CDR3 is 14 residues. In germline, CDR1 is SGDLS, CDR2 YYNGEE. CDR3 nucleotides: TGTGCCAGCAGCGTGGGCAGGGCGGACCACGAGCAGTACTTC. Its protein is CASSVGRADHEQYF.

The chain is built from TRBV28 and TRBJ1-5; D may be TRBD1 (6 bases). Trimming stripped 6 bases from V and 3 bases from J, with 15 bases between. The CDR3 loop spans 15 amino acids. The germline CDR1 and CDR2 sequences are MDHEN and SYDVKM. In DNA, the CDR3 is TGTGCCAGCAGCCATTCGACAGGTAACAATCAGCCCCAGCATTTT. Translation: CASSHSTGNNQPQHF.

This clone was recorded once. Written as DNA, the CDR3 is TGTGCCAGCAGTTTATCCGGGGGATTCGGTTTCAATGAGCAGTTCTTC. Its translation: CASSLSGGFGFNEQFF. This chain uses TRBV27 with TRBJ2-1; tentative D call: TRBD2 (6 bases). This CDR3 has 16 residues. The V and J ends lost 0 bases and 6 bases respectively, with 15 bases between them. Germline V gene lookup returns CDR1 MNHEY and CDR2 SMNVEV (reference sequence).

V is TRBV5-4 and J is TRBJ1-2; 8 nucleotides match TRBD1. The CDR3 extends over 16 amino acids. V dropped 2 bases and J dropped 4; count of bases not matched to a gene: 10. Looked up from germline, CDR1 is SGHNT and CDR2 is YYREEE (reference sequence). The CDR3 spells CASSLLGFGTGYGYTF. CDR3 bases: TGTGCCAGCAGCTTATTGGGTTTCGGGACAGGCTATGGCTACACCTTC.

This chain joins TRBV27 and TRBJ2-7; D perhaps matches TRBD2 (7 bases). The CDR3 covers 16 residues. CDR1 and CDR2 from the germline V gene are MNHEY and SMNVEV (reference sequence). V gave up 2 bases and J gave up 3 bases, with 17 bases separating them. This chain's CDR3 is CASSLIAAGAFYEQYF. The CDR3 nucleotides are TGTGCCAGCAGTTTAATTGCCGCGGGGGCATTCTACGAGCAGTACTTC.

Remarks on this clone: At the DNA level, this CDR3 is encoded by other sequences in the same sample as well. The chain is built from TRBV13 and TRBJ2-2; a weak D match, TRBD1 (5 bases). The germline V gene encodes CDR1 PRHDT and CDR2 FYEKMQ (reference sequence). The CDR3 sequence is 14 residues long. Between the trimmed V and J ends, which lost 5 bases and 1 base, there was a span of 8 bases. CDR3 DNA: TGTGCCAGCAGCCCCGGACAGAACACCGGGGAGCTGTTTTTT. Protein sequence: CASSPGQNTGELFF. Supplemented by reference TRBV13 and TRBJ2-2, the full variable domain reads AAGVIQSPRHLIKEKRETATLKCYPIPRHDTVYWYQQGPGQDPQFLISFYEKMQSDKGSIPDRFSAQQFSDYHSELNMSSLELGDSALYFCASSPGQNTGELFFGEGSRLTVL.

This clone has only one observation. The CDR3 is CASSDSGSADTQYF. The DNA for the CDR3 is TGTGCCAGCAGTGACTCTGGTTCGGCAGATACGCAGTATTTT. The rearrangement links TRBV2 to TRBJ2-3; D not certain. Trimming left V 3 bases short and J 4 bases short, with 11 bases between. The CDR3 is 14 residues long. CDR1 is SNHLY and CDR2 is FYNNEI in the germline V gene.

This clone was picked up one time. This chain uses TRBV4-3 with TRBJ2-1; maybe TRBD2 (5 bases). CDR3 size: 13 residues. V was pared by 4 bases and J by 4 bases, with 8 bases between. The germline V gene has CDR1 LGHNA and CDR2 YSLEER. CDR3 sequence reads: CASSLERYNEQFF. DNA for the CDR3: TGCGCCAGCAGCCTTGAGCGGTACAATGAGCAGTTCTTC.

This CDR3 is CAWEGTGDPYNEQFF. The CDR3 coding sequence is TGTGCCTGGGAAGGGACAGGGGACCCCTACAATGAGCAGTTCTTC. The chain links TRBV30 to TRBJ2-1; 10 bases map to TRBD1. The CDR3 loop spans 15 amino acids. Germline CDR1 reads GTSNPN; CDR2 reads SVGIG (reference sequence). Trimming took 5 bases from V and 2 from J; bases not matched to a gene: 6.